These T cell receptor beta chains were read from a single sample in a study of blood T cell repertoires in COVID-19. Here immunoSEQ multiplex PCR was the method, and the copy in TCRdb shows in-frame clones only, minus some. The sample carries around 51,000 clones, 85% to 90% recorded once. Specimen: peripheral blood. The receptors originated from an elderly man with active COVID-19. The conserved cysteine and the conserved F or W are not part of the CDR3 here. Each record gives: clone size, D gene, V gene, J gene, CDR3 protein. A D gene is named only where the DNA matches it firmly. A clone size is listed for some rows: how often the clone was seen (once, few, many), or a class if it is expanded.

clone_size: .; d_call: TRBD2; v_call: TRBV18; j_call: TRBJ2-5; cdr3_aa: ASSPPGLEETQY
clone_size: .; d_call: .; v_call: TRBV6-5; j_call: TRBJ1-2; cdr3_aa: ASRTGRGYT
clone_size: .; d_call: .; v_call: TRBV19; j_call: TRBJ2-3; cdr3_aa: ASKAEAGTDTQY
clone_size: .; d_call: TRBD2; v_call: TRBV9; j_call: TRBJ2-5; cdr3_aa: ASSRRSKREEETQY
clone_size: .; d_call: TRBD2; v_call: TRBV7-2; j_call: TRBJ2-1; cdr3_aa: ASSSSGRVYNEQF
clone_size: .; d_call: .; v_call: TRBV28; j_call: TRBJ2-1; cdr3_aa: ASRQGLYNEQF
clone_size: .; d_call: .; v_call: TRBV25-1; j_call: TRBJ2-7; cdr3_aa: ASSKQGLSYEQY
clone_size: .; d_call: .; v_call: TRBV9; j_call: TRBJ1-6; cdr3_aa: ASSVSVSLSYNSPLH
clone_size: .; d_call: TRBD2; v_call: TRBV11-2; j_call: TRBJ2-3; cdr3_aa: ASCLWGGDTQY
clone_size: .; d_call: .; v_call: TRBV2; j_call: TRBJ1-4; cdr3_aa: ASSETGKLF
clone_size: .; d_call: .; v_call: TRBV9; j_call: TRBJ2-5; cdr3_aa: ASSESGLGGTQY
clone_size: .; d_call: .; v_call: TRBV7-6; j_call: TRBJ2-7; cdr3_aa: ASSRSAGSEQY
clone_size: .; d_call: TRBD1; v_call: TRBV4-1; j_call: TRBJ1-1; cdr3_aa: ASTPTIPGQRTTEAF
clone_size: .; d_call: TRBD1; v_call: TRBV7-2; j_call: TRBJ2-1; cdr3_aa: ASSPRGPGRQF
clone_size: .; d_call: .; v_call: TRBV4-3; j_call: TRBJ2-2; cdr3_aa: ASSQERGTPSTF
clone_size: .; d_call: TRBD1; v_call: TRBV28; j_call: TRBJ2-7; cdr3_aa: ASSVGQGLY
clone_size: .; d_call: TRBD1; v_call: TRBV4-1; j_call: TRBJ2-7; cdr3_aa: ASSQPTGGAYEQY
clone_size: .; d_call: TRBD2; v_call: TRBV28; j_call: TRBJ2-5; cdr3_aa: ASSLFRGLAGVGRETQY
clone_size: .; d_call: TRBD1; v_call: TRBV6-2/TRBV6-3; j_call: TRBJ2-5; cdr3_aa: ASSTQEDRGRETQY
clone_size: .; d_call: .; v_call: TRBV19; j_call: TRBJ1-2; cdr3_aa: ASSIVQDRNYGYT
clone_size: .; d_call: .; v_call: TRBV12-2; j_call: TRBJ2-7; cdr3_aa: ASRSSSGTVKLPSVETYEQY
clone_size: .; d_call: .; v_call: TRBV12-3/TRBV12-4; j_call: TRBJ2-1; cdr3_aa: ASSIGTSQRQF
clone_size: once; d_call: .; v_call: TRBV27; j_call: TRBJ2-1; cdr3_aa: ASRQGGGDYNEQF
clone_size: .; d_call: .; v_call: TRBV4-1; j_call: TRBJ1-5; cdr3_aa: ASSPTGVDNQPQH